Listed below are T cell receptor beta chains from one sample, sequenced in a study of beta chain features in type 1 diabetes. Repertoires were generated with immunoSEQ multiplex PCR, while TCRdb's copy carries only in-frame clones and drops some. The sample has hundreds of thousands of clones; 11% to 15% are singletons. The sample taken for sequencing was naive CD4+ T cells from blood. Every receptor here comes from a man between 18 and 35 years old with type 1 diabetes. CDR3s include the opening cysteine and the closing phenylalanine or tryptophan. A D gene is named only where the DNA matches it firmly. Only part of the rows carry a size: once, few, many, or a class if the clone is expanded.

J,V,size,D,CDR3,DNA
TRBJ1-2,TRBV18,NA,NA,CASSPTGASYGYTF,TGTGCCAGCTCGCCCACCGGGGCGTCTTATGGCTACACCTTC
TRBJ1-3,TRBV7-2,NA,TRBD1,CASSLAWDRHDTIYF,TGTGCCAGCAGCTTAGCGTGGGACAGGCATGACACCATATATTTT
TRBJ2-7,TRBV9,few,NA,CASSPRLEGTYEQYF,TGTGCCAGCAGCCCCCGTCTCGAGGGAACCTACGAGCAGTACTTC
TRBJ1-1,TRBV30,few,NA,CAWSVSGVGARTEAFF,TGTGCCTGGAGTGTATCTGGCGTAGGCGCGCGGACTGAAGCTTTCTTT
TRBJ1-4,TRBV6-5,once,NA,CASTGTFPSNEKLFF,TGTGCCAGCACGGGGACATTCCCCTCAAATGAAAAACTGTTTTTT
TRBJ2-1,TRBV7-9,NA,TRBD2,CASSLGRMKREGEQFF,TGTGCCAGCAGCTTAGGACGAATGAAGCGGGAGGGAGAGCAGTTCTTC
TRBJ2-7,TRBV10-3,NA,NA,CAISEDSSYEQYF,TGTGCCATCAGTGAAGACAGCTCCTACGAGCAGTACTTC
TRBJ2-3,TRBV30,NA,TRBD2,CAWMGGSGGTDTQYF,TGTGCCTGGATGGGGGGAAGCGGGGGCACAGATACGCAGTATTTT
TRBJ2-1,TRBV6-5,NA,NA,CASSYSPSGSYNEQFF,TGTGCCAGCAGTTACTCTCCGAGTGGATCCTACAATGAGCAGTTCTTC
TRBJ1-5,TRBV4-1,NA,NA,CASSQVEGANNQPQHF,TGCGCCAGCAGCCAAGTCGAAGGGGCTAACAATCAGCCCCAGCATTTT
TRBJ1-4,TRBV7-9,few,NA,CASSLRTDEKLFF,TGTGCCAGCAGCTTAAGGACAGATGAAAAACTGTTTTTT
TRBJ2-3,TRBV21-1,NA,NA,CASSGRFSSTDTQYF,TGTGCCAGCAGCGGACGGTTTAGTTCCACAGATACGCAGTATTTT
TRBJ2-5,TRBV23-1,NA,TRBD2,CASSQGIGEREAAREQYF,TGCGCCAGCAGTCAAGGGATCGGGGAGCGGGAGGCCGCTAGAGAGCAGTACTTC
TRBJ1-6,TRBV4-3,few,NA,CASRNEGQPPDPLHF,TGCGCCAGCAGGAATGAAGGACAGCCCCCCGATCCCCTCCACTTT
TRBJ2-3,TRBV11-2,NA,NA,CASSPRRAGTQYF,TGTGCCAGCAGCCCTAGGAGAGCAGGGACGCAGTATTTT
TRBJ2-7,TRBV10-3,few,TRBD1,CAISVGTGIYEQYF,TGTGCCATCAGTGTTGGGACAGGGATTTACGAGCAGTACTTC
TRBJ1-3,TRBV5-6,NA,NA,CASSLPDRYSGNTIYF,TGTGCCAGCAGCCTCCCCGACAGATACTCTGGAAACACCATATATTTT
TRBJ2-5,TRBV6-1,NA,TRBD1,CATLTGGAQETQYF,TGTGCCACCTTGACAGGGGGCGCGCAAGAGACCCAGTACTTC
TRBJ1-3,TRBV7-2,few,NA,CASSLTASGNTIYF,TGTGCCAGCAGCTTAACGGCCTCTGGAAACACCATATATTTT
TRBJ1-2,TRBV9,NA,TRBD1,CASSVGTGNYGYTF,TGTGCCAGCAGCGTAGGGACAGGGAATTATGGCTACACCTTC
TRBJ2-7,TRBV30,NA,NA,CAWNPTEREQYF,TGTGCCTGGAATCCGACAGAGAGAGAGCAGTACTTC
TRBJ1-6,TRBV30,few,TRBD1,CAWTFRDRDSPLHF,TGTGCCTGGACATTCCGGGACAGGGATTCACCCCTCCACTTT
TRBJ1-5,TRBV19,few,NA,CASSIEGLQPQHF,TGTGCCAGTAGTATAGAGGGTTTGCAGCCCCAGCATTTT
TRBJ1-1,TRBV7-3,few,NA,CASSLGQNTEAFF,TGTGCCAGCAGCTTAGGACAGAACACTGAAGCTTTCTTT
TRBJ2-1,TRBV18,NA,NA,CASSPQTDHNEQFF,TGTGCCAGCTCACCACAAACGGACCACAATGAGCAGTTCTTC
TRBJ2-1,TRBV5-4,NA,NA,CASSLSSESYNEQFF,TGTGCCAGCAGCTTATCCAGCGAATCCTACAATGAGCAGTTCTTC
TRBJ2-2,TRBV30,NA,NA,CAWSLVTGELFF,TGTGCCTGGAGTTTGGTTACCGGGGAGCTGTTTTTT
TRBJ1-2,TRBV19,few,NA,CASATSGGPTNYGYTF,TGTGCCAGTGCAACTTCGGGGGGCCCTACTAACTATGGCTACACCTTC
TRBJ2-2,TRBV10-3,few,NA,CAISESSTGELFF,TGTGCCATCAGTGAGTCGAGCACCGGGGAGCTGTTTTTT
TRBJ1-1,TRBV5-1,few,NA,CASSPQAVNTEAFF,TGCGCCAGCAGCCCGCAGGCGGTGAACACTGAAGCTTTCTTT
TRBJ2-7,TRBV18,NA,TRBD1,CASSLGQGDSYEQYF,TGTGCCAGCTCACTTGGTCAGGGGGACTCCTACGAGCAGTACTTC
TRBJ1-2,TRBV16,few,NA,CASSHQQGSGGYTF,TGTGCCAGCAGCCACCAACAGGGATCTGGTGGCTACACCTTC
TRBJ1-1,TRBV9,NA,NA,CASSVRDTHNTEAFF,TGTGCCAGCAGCGTGAGGGACACACATAACACTGAAGCTTTCTTT
TRBJ1-1,TRBV5-1,few,NA,CASSLEAALNTEAFF,TGCGCCAGCAGCTTGGAGGCAGCTTTGAACACTGAAGCTTTCTTT
TRBJ1-2,TRBV21-1,NA,NA,CASSTPSRGLAF,TGTGCCAGCAGCACCCCATCGAGAGGGCTCGCTTTC
TRBJ2-5,TRBV5-1,NA,NA,CASSLAQGQETQYF,TGCGCCAGCAGCTTGGCCCAGGGACAAGAGACCCAGTACTTC
TRBJ2-5,TRBV5-1,NA,NA,CASSLWETQYF,TGCGCCAGCAGCTTGTGGGAGACCCAGTACTTC
TRBJ1-1,TRBV19,NA,NA,CASSGQGGTEAFF,TGTGCCAGTAGTGGTCAGGGAGGCACTGAAGCTTTCTTT
TRBJ1-2,TRBV27,few,TRBD1,CASGRQGAIYGYTF,TGTGCCAGCGGAAGACAGGGGGCCATCTATGGCTACACCTTC
TRBJ2-1,TRBV10-2,NA,NA,CASTMADPGGEQFF,TGCGCCAGCACAATGGCGGACCCTGGGGGGGAGCAGTTCTTC
TRBJ2-7,TRBV30,few,TRBD1,CAWSVRDRVYEQYF,TGTGCCTGGAGTGTACGGGACAGGGTTTACGAGCAGTACTTC
TRBJ2-1,TRBV6-4,NA,TRBD1,CASSAGTGGYNEQFF,TGTGCCAGCAGTGCCGGGACAGGAGGCTACAATGAGCAGTTCTTC